Listed below are T cell receptor beta chains from one sample, sequenced in a study of beta chain features in type 1 diabetes. The method was immunoSEQ multiplex PCR; TCRdb's version includes in-frame clones alone and lacks a portion of them. The top ten clones hold about 1.4% of a sample with some 150,000 clones, less than 9% of them seen once. The source material was central memory CD4+ T cells from blood. The origin of the receptors is a woman in her 30s in good health. The conserved cysteine and the conserved F or W are not part of the CDR3 here. Not every row has a clone size; where given, it reads once, few, many or a size class.

j_call clone_size v_call cdr3_aa
TRBJ2-1 many TRBV2 ASTVASGWPEQF
TRBJ1-5 few TRBV6-6 ASSSRRDRVNQPQH
TRBJ2-7 few TRBV10-3 AISNPGTSGYEQY
TRBJ1-1 few TRBV19 ASRKQGGTEAF
TRBJ1-4 - TRBV11-2 ASSPNLQGASEKLF
TRBJ1-5 few TRBV28 ASSKSGAQH
TRBJ2-3 few TRBV28 ASSSPGWAGGFTDTQY
TRBJ2-3 few TRBV19 ASSRQFSSTDTQY
TRBJ2-3 - TRBV7-2 ASSLGLYSTGADTQY
TRBJ2-7 few TRBV30 AWSGGTGNYEQY
TRBJ2-7 many TRBV28 ASSPRTGRAS
TRBJ1-4 many TRBV27 ASSSPLREKLF
TRBJ1-1 - TRBV7-6 ASSRGPGGSAF
TRBJ2-2 - TRBV28 ASSLIGLQGTGELF
TRBJ2-2 - TRBV4-3 ASSQGTGNTGELF
TRBJ1-5 few TRBV6-1 ASTEPGVAGQPQH
TRBJ1-5 - TRBV19 ASSIDRSQPQH
TRBJ1-2 many TRBV27 ASSSERGGADYGYT
TRBJ2-3 many TRBV19 ASRVLAGMDTQY
TRBJ2-5 - TRBV7-3 ASSSGFHTGGNLMETQY
TRBJ1-1 few TRBV7-8 ASSLEGRTEAF
TRBJ2-3 few TRBV5-1 ASSRGTATDTQY